This TCR beta chain originates from a study of T cells in Graves' hyperthyroidism and ophthalmopathy (dated by TCRdb to between 2018 and 2021). Describing the broader study: Peripheral blood was sampled at the time of initial diagnosis, prior to any treatment. To identify distinguishing TCR V-J signatures, a discovery cohort of about 100 patients was used, comprising under 45 with Graves' ophthalmopathy and 55 to 65 with stable Graves' hyperthyroidism. Prospective prediction of ophthalmopathy was tested in an independent validation cohort of fewer than 20 hyperthyroidism patients and 15 to 17 patients who later progressed to ophthalmopathy. The 100 discovery patients were divided at random into training and test sets in a 7:3 ratio. The study also compared thyroid tissue and blood T-cell repertoires from about six Graves' hyperthyroidism patients. Once sampling was done, hyperthyroidism patients were given methimazole at a starting dose of 30 mg daily, whereas ophthalmopathy patients were given high-dose intravenous methylprednisolone. The paper describes TCR Vbeta CDR3 sequencing of some 130 peripheral blood samples, made up of roughly 40 ophthalmopathy patients, over 70 hyperthyroidism patients and 17 progressor patients.

This clonotype was found many times. This receptor's antigen is unknown. Per-base quality was not reported, and no clone a single base away is much larger than it. Amplification of TCR beta CDR3 regions was carried out from RNA transcripts. The TCR CDR3 was subjected to a first round of RT-PCR using the HTBI primer set and the Qiagen OneStep RT-PCR kit. The libraries were constructed in a second round of multiplex PCR and then size-selected and purified. Libraries were sequenced paired-end with 100 bp reads on an Illumina HiSeq2000. In the original analysis: SOAPnuke was used to process the raw data, with reads discarded if the reads contained adapters or uncalled bases, had a mean Phred below 15, or lacked an exact constant-primer or identifier match. COPE v1.2.5 was used to merge the high-quality paired reads, and each unique nucleotide sequence was defined as a clonotype. MiTCR v1.1 was used to align the clonotypes against IMGT TRBV, TRBD and TRBJ reference segments. The analysis included only V-J combinations with a frequency above 0.0001, which together covered roughly 99% of the repertoires. A TCS score was defined as the ratio of F50 (clonal expansion) to E x V (chaos), with BLOSUM62-based TCRdist applied between CDR3 peptides within each V-J. Welch's t-statistics and random forest reduced 500 to 550 V-J features to 13, which were used in a naive Bayes classifier (R e1071). In TCRdb, the public reads were trimmed at Q25 with fastp and aligned with MiXCR, with productive beta chains retained. CDR3 protein duplicates are merged, each entry listing the most common genes and DNA. TCRdb, not the original authors, processed these V and J calls. Counted in this sample were about half a million distinct CDR3 sequences; about 16% of them appeared once. About 29% of the sample belongs to the ten largest clones.

What the study reported, not specific to this receptor: A 13 V-J signature model separated ophthalmopathy from stable hyperthyroidism, with 87.88% sensitivity and about 81% specificity in cross-validation and 80%/75% in testing. Most expanded thyroid clonotypes (frequency above 0.001) were also detected in blood, a finding suggesting that blood repertoires may reflect thyroid immune responses. In validation, progression to ophthalmopathy was predicted by the model with around 70% sensitivity and 72.22% specificity, a median of around 6.5 months before onset. Sample size was not statistically predetermined, and blinding of investigators to group allocation was not performed.

Ophthalmopathy patients had moderately to severely active disease, Clinical Activity Score of at least 3, NOSPECS grade of at least 4, and duration under 3 months. Any patient with an uncontrolled infection, another autoimmune disease, pregnancy or lactation was excluded. Diagnoses relied on clinical symptoms, serum thyroxine and TRAb, thyroid ultrasound and orbital computed tomography. Ficoll-Paque density gradient centrifugation was used to isolate PBMCs from around 9.1 ml of fresh peripheral blood. Total RNA was extracted using Trizol reagent, and RNA quality was assessed on an Agilent 2100 Bioanalyzer. This sequence originates from a woman aged 25 to 45 with Graves' ophthalmopathy. Sequences were obtained from blood.

CDR3 reads: CAWSVLGRGTQYF. The bases read TGTGCCTGGAGTGTACTCGGGAGAGGGACCCAGTACTTC. The chain links TRBV30 with TRBJ2-5; the D gene is perhaps TRBD2, on 6 matching bases. Relative to germline, V is 0 bases shorter and J is 7 bases shorter, with 12 bases between their ends. The CDR3 contains 13 residues, cysteine and phenylalanine counted. The entry retains the CDR3 DNA only, 39 bases that are in frame from base 1. CDR1 is given as GTSNPN and CDR2 as SVGIG, both from the germline V gene (reference sequence).